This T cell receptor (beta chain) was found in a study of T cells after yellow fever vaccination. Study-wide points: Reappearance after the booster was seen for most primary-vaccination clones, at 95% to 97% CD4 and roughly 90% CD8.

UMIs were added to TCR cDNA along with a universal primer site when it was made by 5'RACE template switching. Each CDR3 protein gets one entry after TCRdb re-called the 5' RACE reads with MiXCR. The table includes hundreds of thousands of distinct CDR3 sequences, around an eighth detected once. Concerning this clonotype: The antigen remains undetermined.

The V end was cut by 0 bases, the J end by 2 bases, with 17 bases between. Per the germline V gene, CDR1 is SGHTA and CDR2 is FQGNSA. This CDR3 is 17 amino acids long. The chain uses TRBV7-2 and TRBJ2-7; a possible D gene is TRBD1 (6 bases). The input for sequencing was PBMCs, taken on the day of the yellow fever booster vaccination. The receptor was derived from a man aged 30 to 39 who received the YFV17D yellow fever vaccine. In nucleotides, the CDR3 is TGTGCCAGCAGCTTAGCGGGCGGAACAGGGCTTCCCTACGAGCAGTACTTC. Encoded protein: CASSLAGGTGLPYEQYF. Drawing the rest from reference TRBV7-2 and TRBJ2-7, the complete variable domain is GAGVSQSPSNKVTEKGKDVELRCDPISGHTALYWYRQSLGQGLEFLIYFQGNSAPDKSGLPSDRFSAERTGGSVSTLTIQRTQQEDSAVYLCASSLAGGTGLPYEQYFGPGTRLTVT.